Included here is one TCR beta chain sequence, with context. This entry belongs to a study of blood T cell repertoires in COVID-19. This CDR3 region has 12 residues. V was shortened by 5 bases and J by 12 bases, with 17 bases between the two germline ends. Per the original methods: Researchers report that nucleated cell counts were estimated from reference gene primer amplification. Only in-frame clones appear in the TCRdb table, and some are missing; sequencing was by immunoSEQ multiplex PCR. The V and J calls and clone size were taken over from that table, and D and trimming were inferred from the DNA. The profile shows 200,000 to 250,000 clones, about nine tenths of them singletons. Which cohort a participant joined came from the clinical history participants gave. In Cohort 3, a recovered donor had either two negative PCRs, clearance, or symptom resolution.

The sequence was obtained from a woman in her 30s who had recovered from COVID-19. Specimen: PBMCs or T cells enriched from blood (not recorded which). The chain combines TRBV12-3 or TRBV12-4 with TRBJ2-7, with D hard to call. CDR3 protein: CASSLPQSPRYF. CDR3 in DNA: TGTGCCAGCAGTCTCCCACAGAGCCCCCGGTACTTC.